Below are 15 T cell receptor beta chains sequenced from a single sample in a study of shared clonotypes between healthy human individuals. Data came from immunoSEQ multiplex PCR; TCRdb stores just in-frame clones and leaves some out. The sample shows 550,000 to 750,000 clones, about 92% of them seen only once. Only CD45RO-negative cells positively selected for CCR7 counted as naive CD8 cells, so terminally differentiated effector memory CD45RA+ cells were excluded. The specimen sequenced was naive CD8+ T cells sorted from blood. The receptors here all came from a man aged 30 to 39 in good health.

This clone was detected once. The chain joins TRBV5-5 to TRBJ2-5; either TRBD1 or TRBD2 may supply D (6 bases each). The CDR3 has 15 residues. The V end was cut by 2 bases, the J end by 2 bases, with 13 bases between. The germline CDR1 and CDR2 sequences are SGHKS and YYEKEE (reference sequence). CDR3 sequence (DNA): TGTGCCAGCAGCTTTTGGGGGGCGAATCAAGAGACCCAGTACTTC. Residues: CASSFWGANQETQYF.

The chain joins TRBV19 to TRBJ2-7; 13 bases are a match to TRBD2. V shed 3 bases and J 0 bases; nucleotides not matched to a gene: 11. This CDR3 region has 19 residues. Germline CDR1 is LNHDA and CDR2 is SQIVND (reference sequence). The CDR3 coding sequence is TGTGCCAGTAGTATGAGAGAACTAGCGGGAGGGCCGAACTCCTACGAGCAGTACTTC. The encoded protein is CASSMRELAGGPNSYEQYF. The full variable domain, rest sourced from reference TRBV19 and TRBJ2-7, is DGGITQSPKYLFRKEGQNVTLSCEQNLNHDAMYWYRQDPGQGLRLIYYSQIVNDFQKGDIAEGYSVSREKKESFPLTVTSAQKNPTAFYLCASSMRELAGGPNSYEQYFGPGTRLTVT.

CDR3 loop: CASSLQWDHEQFF. The CDR3 coding sequence is TGTGCCAGCAGCCTTCAGTGGGACCATGAGCAGTTCTTC. This sequence joins TRBV7-9 and TRBJ2-1; D is tentatively TRBD1 or TRBD2 (5 bases each). Trimming took 5 bases from V and 8 from J, leaving 13 bases between them. CDR1 and CDR2 (germline): SEHNR, FQNEAQ (reference sequence). This CDR3 is built from 13 residues. Drawing the rest from reference TRBV7-9 and TRBJ2-1, the complete variable domain is DTGVSQNPRHKITKRGQNVTFRCDPISEHNRLYWYRQTLGQGPEFLTYFQNEAQLEKSRLLSDRFSAERPKGSFSTLEIQRTEQGDSAMYLCASSLQWDHEQFFGPGTRLTVL.

The V call is TRBV5-6, the J call TRBJ2-1; no clear D. The germline gives CDR1 SGHDT, CDR2 YYEEEE. CDR3 length: 12 amino acids. V lost 4 bases, J lost 7 bases, and 9 bases lay in between. The CDR3 spells CASSALSNEQFF. In DNA, the CDR3 is TGTGCCAGCAGCGCCTTGTCGAATGAGCAGTTCTTC.

V usage is TRBV6-6 and J usage is TRBJ2-7, with 8 nucleotides matching TRBD1. The CDR3 is made up of 16 amino acids. Germline trimming cut 2 bases from V and 3 bases from J; bases unmatched to any gene: 9. From germline, CDR1 is MNHNY and CDR2 SVGAGI (reference sequence). CDR3 sequence (DNA): TGTGCCAGCAGTTACCCCCTCAAGGGACAGGTCTACGAGCAGTACTTC. Residues: CASSYPLKGQVYEQYF.

V gene TRBV6-6 combines with J gene TRBJ2-7; TRBD1 matches 8 bases. J gave up 2 bases and V 2 bases, and 5 bases lay outside the gene matches. Germline V gives CDR1 MNHNY, CDR2 SVGAGI (reference sequence). CDR3 length: 15 amino acids. The CDR3 DNA is TGTGCCAGCAGTTACCTTAGACAGGGGACCTACGAGCAGTACTTC. Its translation is CASSYLRQGTYEQYF.

V usage is TRBV29-1 and J usage is TRBJ2-5; TRBD2 matches at 13 bases. In germline, CDR1 is SQVTM, CDR2 ANQGSEA. This CDR3 is 13 amino acids long. J gave up 5 bases and V 7 bases, and 4 bases lay outside the gene matches. CDR3 region: CSGGLAGVETQYF. The CDR3 coding sequence is TGCAGCGGAGGACTAGCGGGAGTTGAGACCCAGTACTTC. Drawing the rest from reference TRBV29-1 and TRBJ2-5, the complete variable domain is SAVISQKPSRDICQRGTSLTIQCQVDSQVTMMFWYRQQPGQSLTLIATANQGSEATYESGFVIDKFPISRPNLTFSTLTVSNMSPEDSSIYLCSGGLAGVETQYFGPGTRLLVL.

The J gene is TRBJ2-7, the V gene TRBV7-9, with 8 bases fitting TRBD2. CDR1 is SEHNR and CDR2 is FQNEAQ in the germline V gene (reference sequence). V trimming: 6 bases; J trimming: 5 bases; junction bases outside the gene matches: 12. The CDR3 sequence is 15 residues long. The CDR3 here is CASRQGGGRLNEQYF. The CDR3 DNA follows: TGTGCCAGCAGACAAGGCGGGGGGCGCTTAAACGAGCAGTACTTC.

The chain has TRBV27 and TRBJ1-3, with a tentative D call TRBD1 (6 bases). Between the trimmed V and J ends, which lost 0 bases and 0 bases, there was a span of 18 bases. This CDR3 has 19 amino acids. The V gene's germline CDR1 is MNHEY and CDR2 SMNVEV (reference sequence). Here the CDR3 DNA reads TGTGCCAGCAGTTTATCCGGGGGGGGCCAACAGAGCTCTGGAAACACCATATATTTT. Residues: CASSLSGGGQQSSGNTIYF.

CDR3 DNA sequence: TGCGCCAGCAGCCAAGAGCCAACGGAGGGGATGAACACTGAAGCTTTCTTT. The encoded protein is CASSQEPTEGMNTEAFF. This chain uses TRBV4-1 with TRBJ1-1, with D possibly being TRBD1 (5 bases). Trimming pared 0 bases from V and 0 bases from J, leaving 14 bases between. Germline V lookup: CDR1 MGHRA, CDR2 YSYEKL. CDR3 length: 17 amino acids.

V and J are TRBV29-1 and TRBJ2-2; the match to TRBD1 covers 9 bases. V trimming: 4 bases; J trimming: 3 bases; junction bases outside the gene matches: 21. The CDR3 totals 20 residues. Germline lookup yields CDR1 SQVTM and CDR2 ANQGSEA. CDR3 sequence reads: CSVARRTGEASGTDTGELFF. CDR3 nucleotide sequence: TGCAGCGTTGCAAGACGGACAGGGGAGGCAAGCGGAACGGACACCGGGGAGCTGTTTTTT.

This clone was detected a few times. The chain employs TRBV7-9 and TRBJ2-3, with D tentatively TRBD2 (6 bases). V lost 8 bases to trimming and J lost 4 bases, with 10 bases between them. Germline assignment: CDR1 SEHNR and CDR2 FQNEAQ (reference sequence). The CDR3 contains 12 residues. For the CDR3, the DNA is TGTGCCAGCGAAGGGGAGGCAGATACGCAGTATTTT. It codes for CASEGEADTQYF. Drawing the rest from reference TRBV7-9 and TRBJ2-3, the complete variable domain is DTGVSQNPRHKITKRGQNVTFRCDPISEHNRLYWYRQTLGQGPEFLTYFQNEAQLEKSRLLSDRFSAERPKGSFSTLEIQRTEQGDSAMYLCASEGEADTQYFGPGTRLTVL.

This chain links TRBV19 with TRBJ2-3; 14 bases are shared with TRBD2. Germline V gene data show CDR1 as LNHDA and CDR2 as SQIVND (reference sequence). The CDR3 spans 21 residues. J lost 0 bases, V lost 0 bases, and 11 bases had no gene match. The chain's CDR3 is CASSIEPPGLAGAFSTDTQYF. The CDR3 coding sequence is TGTGCCAGTAGTATAGAGCCTCCGGGACTAGCGGGAGCATTTAGCACAGATACGCAGTATTTT.

In regard to this clone: Other DNA sequences within the sample encode an identical CDR3. V usage is TRBV5-1 and J usage is TRBJ2-7, with 8 bases aligning to TRBD1. J gave up 3 bases and V 0 bases, and 2 bases lay outside the gene matches. This CDR3 region has 14 residues. The germline V gene encodes CDR1 SGHRS and CDR2 YFSETQ. The CDR3 coding sequence is TGCGCCAGCAGCTTGGGTGGACAGGGCTACGAGCAGTACTTC. Translated, it gives CASSLGGQGYEQYF.

The chain recombines TRBV9 with TRBJ1-3; D is uncertain. The V and J ends lost 0 bases and 0 bases respectively, with 7 bases between them. Germline assignment: CDR1 SGDLS and CDR2 YYNGEE. The CDR3 is made up of 15 amino acids. The CDR3 sequence: CASSVAMDSGNTIYF. CDR3 bases: TGTGCCAGCAGCGTAGCAATGGACTCTGGAAACACCATATATTTT.